This TCR beta chain was retrieved from a study of shared clonotypes between healthy human individuals. The CDR3 consists of 15 residues. V shed 2 bases and J shed 0 bases, with 10 bases lying between them. CDR1 PRHDT and CDR2 FYEKMQ come from the germline V gene (reference sequence). The genomic DNA of each subset was split evenly across several immunoSEQ plates. Produced via immunoSEQ multiplex PCR; TCRdb's table is partial and in-frame only. The sample lists some 2,100,000 clones, just over 90% seen once, with more than 1.5% in the top ten. CD8 cells classed as naive were CD45RO-negative and positively selected for CCR7, excluding terminally differentiated effector memory CD45RA+ cells.

The chain joins TRBV13 to TRBJ1-1; unclear D gene. Sequencing was done on a sample of naive CD8+ T cells from PBMCs. The TCR was taken from a man between 18 and 29 years old in good health. Some clones in this sample may be carry-over from other donors' samples. CDR3 region: CASSLSGDMNTEAFF. CDR3 sequence (DNA): TGTGCCAGCAGCTTAAGCGGAGATATGAACACTGAAGCTTTCTTT.